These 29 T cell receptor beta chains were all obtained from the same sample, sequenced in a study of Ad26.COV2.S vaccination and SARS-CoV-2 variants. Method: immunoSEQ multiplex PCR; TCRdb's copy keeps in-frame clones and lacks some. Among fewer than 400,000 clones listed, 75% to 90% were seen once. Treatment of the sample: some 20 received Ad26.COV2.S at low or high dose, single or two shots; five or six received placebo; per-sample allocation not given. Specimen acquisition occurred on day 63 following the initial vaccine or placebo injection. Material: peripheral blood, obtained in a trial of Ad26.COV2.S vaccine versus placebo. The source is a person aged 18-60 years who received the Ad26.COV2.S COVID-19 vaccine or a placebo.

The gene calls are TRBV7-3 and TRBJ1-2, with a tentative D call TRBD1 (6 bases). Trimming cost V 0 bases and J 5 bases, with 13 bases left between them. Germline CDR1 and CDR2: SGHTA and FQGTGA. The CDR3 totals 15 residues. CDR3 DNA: TGTGCCAGCAGCTTAACGGGGGGCGCTACGTATGGCTACACCTTC. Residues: CASSLTGGATYGYTF. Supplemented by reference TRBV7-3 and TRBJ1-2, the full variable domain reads GAGVSQTPSNKVTEKGKYVELRCDPISGHTALYWYRQSLGQGPEFLIYFQGTGAADDSGLPNDRFFAVRPEGSVSTLKIQRTERGDSAVYLCASSLTGGATYGYTFGSGTRLTVV.

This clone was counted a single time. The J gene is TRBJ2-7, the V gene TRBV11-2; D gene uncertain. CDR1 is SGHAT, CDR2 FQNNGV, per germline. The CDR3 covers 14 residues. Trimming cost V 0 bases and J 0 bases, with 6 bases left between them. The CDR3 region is CASSLDGSSYEQYF. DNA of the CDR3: TGTGCCAGCAGCTTAGACGGTAGCTCCTACGAGCAGTACTTC.

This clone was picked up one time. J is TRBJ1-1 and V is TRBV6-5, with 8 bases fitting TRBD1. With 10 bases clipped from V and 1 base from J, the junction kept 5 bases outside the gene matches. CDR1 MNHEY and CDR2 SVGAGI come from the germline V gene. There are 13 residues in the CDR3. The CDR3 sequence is CATETGANTEAFF. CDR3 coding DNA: TGTGCCACGGAGACAGGGGCGAACACTGAAGCTTTCTTT.

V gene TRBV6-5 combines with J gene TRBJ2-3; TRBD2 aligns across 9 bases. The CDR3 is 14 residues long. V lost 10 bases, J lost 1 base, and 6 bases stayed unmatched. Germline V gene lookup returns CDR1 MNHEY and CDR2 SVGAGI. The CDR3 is CATKREEGTDTQYF. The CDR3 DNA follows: TGTGCCACTAAGCGGGAGGAGGGCACAGATACGCAGTATTTT.

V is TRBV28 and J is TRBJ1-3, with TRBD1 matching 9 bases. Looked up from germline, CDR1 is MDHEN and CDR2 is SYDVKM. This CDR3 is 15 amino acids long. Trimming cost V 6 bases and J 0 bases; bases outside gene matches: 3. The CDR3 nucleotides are TGTGCCAGCAGGGGACAGGGAACCTCTGGAAACACCATATATTTT. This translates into CASRGQGTSGNTIYF.

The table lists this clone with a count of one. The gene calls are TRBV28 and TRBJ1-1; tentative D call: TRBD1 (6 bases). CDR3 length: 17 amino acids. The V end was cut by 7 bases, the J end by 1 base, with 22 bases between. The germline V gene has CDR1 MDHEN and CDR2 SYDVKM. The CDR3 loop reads CASIHPPTGLKNTEAFF. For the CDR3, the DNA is TGTGCCAGCATCCACCCCCCGACAGGACTCAAGAACACTGAAGCTTTCTTT. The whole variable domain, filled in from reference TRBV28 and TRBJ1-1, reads DVKVTQSSRYLVKRTGEKVFLECVQDMDHENMFWYRQDPGLGLRLIYFSYDVKMKEKGDIPEGYSVSREKKERFSLILESASTNQTSMYLCASIHPPTGLKNTEAFFGQGTRLTVV.

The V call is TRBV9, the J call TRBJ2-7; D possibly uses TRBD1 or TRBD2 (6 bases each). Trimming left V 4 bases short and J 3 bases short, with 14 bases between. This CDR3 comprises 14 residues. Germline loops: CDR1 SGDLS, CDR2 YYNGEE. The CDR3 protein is CASSRAGGGYEQYF. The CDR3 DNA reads TGTGCCAGCAGCCGGGCCGGGGGCGGCTACGAGCAGTACTTC.

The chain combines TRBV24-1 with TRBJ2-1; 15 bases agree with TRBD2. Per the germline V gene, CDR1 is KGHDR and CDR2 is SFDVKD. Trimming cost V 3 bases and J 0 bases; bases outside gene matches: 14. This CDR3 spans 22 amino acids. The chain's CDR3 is CATSDPNQGLAGGENSYNEQFF. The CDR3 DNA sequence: TGTGCCACCAGTGATCCGAACCAGGGACTAGCGGGAGGTGAGAACTCCTACAATGAGCAGTTCTTC.

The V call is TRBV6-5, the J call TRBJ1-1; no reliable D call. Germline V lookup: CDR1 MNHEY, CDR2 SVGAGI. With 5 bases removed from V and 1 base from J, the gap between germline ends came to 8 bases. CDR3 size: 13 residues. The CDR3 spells CASSHQANTEAFF. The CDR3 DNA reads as TGTGCCAGCAGTCATCAGGCGAACACTGAAGCTTTCTTT.

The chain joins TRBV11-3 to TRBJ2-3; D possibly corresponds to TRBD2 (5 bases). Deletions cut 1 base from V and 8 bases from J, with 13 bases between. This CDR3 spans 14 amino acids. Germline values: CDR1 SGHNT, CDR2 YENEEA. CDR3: CASSLGDNAGTQYF. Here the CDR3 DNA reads TGTGCCAGCAGCTTAGGCGACAACGCGGGTACGCAGTATTTT.

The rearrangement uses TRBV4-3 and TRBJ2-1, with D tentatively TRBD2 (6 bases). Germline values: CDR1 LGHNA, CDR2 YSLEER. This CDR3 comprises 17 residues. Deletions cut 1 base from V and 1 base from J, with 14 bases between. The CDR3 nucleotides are TGCGCCAGCAGCCAAGGGCGGGGCCAGCGATCCTACAATGAGCAGTTCTTC. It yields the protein CASSQGRGQRSYNEQFF.

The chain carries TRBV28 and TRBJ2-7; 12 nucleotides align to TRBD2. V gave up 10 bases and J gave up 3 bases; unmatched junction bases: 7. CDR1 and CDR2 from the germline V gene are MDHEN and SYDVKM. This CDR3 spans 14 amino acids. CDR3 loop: CATRGTSGLYEQYF. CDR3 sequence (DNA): TGTGCCACCCGAGGGACTAGCGGGCTCTACGAGCAGTACTTC.

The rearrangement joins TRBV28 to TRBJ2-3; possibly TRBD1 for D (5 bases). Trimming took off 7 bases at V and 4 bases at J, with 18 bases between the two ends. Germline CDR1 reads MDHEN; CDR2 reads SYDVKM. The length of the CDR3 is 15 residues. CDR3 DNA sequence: TGTGCCAGCAATCGTCGTCAGGGTTGGGCAGATACGCAGTATTTT. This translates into CASNRRQGWADTQYF.

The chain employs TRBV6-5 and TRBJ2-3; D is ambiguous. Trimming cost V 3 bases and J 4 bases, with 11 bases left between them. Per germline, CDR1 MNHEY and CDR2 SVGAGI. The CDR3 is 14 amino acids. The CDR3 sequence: CASSYSSRPDTQYF. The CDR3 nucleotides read TGTGCCAGCAGTTATTCCTCGAGGCCAGATACGCAGTATTTT.

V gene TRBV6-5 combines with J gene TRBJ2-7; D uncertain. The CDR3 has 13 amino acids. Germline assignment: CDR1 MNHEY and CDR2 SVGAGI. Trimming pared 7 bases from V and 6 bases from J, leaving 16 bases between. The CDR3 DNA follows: TGTGCCAGCACACGGGCAGGAAAACGCGAGCAGTACTTC. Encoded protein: CASTRAGKREQYF.

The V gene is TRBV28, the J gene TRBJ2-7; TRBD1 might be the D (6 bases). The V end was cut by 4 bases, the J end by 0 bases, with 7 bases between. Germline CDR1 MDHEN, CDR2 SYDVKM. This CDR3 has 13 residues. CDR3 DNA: TGTGCCAGCAGTTCCAGGGGCTCCTACGAGCAGTACTTC. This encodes CASSSRGSYEQYF.

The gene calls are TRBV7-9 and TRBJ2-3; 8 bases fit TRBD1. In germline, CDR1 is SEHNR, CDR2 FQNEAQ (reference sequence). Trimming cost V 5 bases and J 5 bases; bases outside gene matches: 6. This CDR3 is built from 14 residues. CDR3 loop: CASSPLTGEDTQYF. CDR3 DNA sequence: TGTGCCAGCAGCCCATTGACAGGGGAAGATACGCAGTATTTT.

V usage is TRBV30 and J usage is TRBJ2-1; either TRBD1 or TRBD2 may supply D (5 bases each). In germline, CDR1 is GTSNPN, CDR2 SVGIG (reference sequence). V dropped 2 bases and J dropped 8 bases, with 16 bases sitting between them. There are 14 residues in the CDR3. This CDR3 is CAWSQGVVRDEQFF. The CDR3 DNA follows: TGTGCCTGGAGTCAGGGAGTGGTGAGGGATGAGCAGTTCTTC.

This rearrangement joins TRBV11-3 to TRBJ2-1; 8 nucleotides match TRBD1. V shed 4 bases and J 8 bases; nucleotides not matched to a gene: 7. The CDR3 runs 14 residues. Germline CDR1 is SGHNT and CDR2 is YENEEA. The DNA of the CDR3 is TGTGCCAGCAGCTCGGGACAGGACGGAGATGAGCAGTTCTTC. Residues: CASSSGQDGDEQFF.

In nucleotides, the CDR3 is TGCGCCAGCAGCCAACAGGCTAGCACAGATACGCAGTATTTT. It yields the protein CASSQQASTDTQYF. V and J are TRBV4-1 and TRBJ2-3, with no clear D. The CDR3 spans 14 residues. The V gene lost 2 bases and the J gene lost 0 bases, with 6 bases spanning the gap. Germline CDR1 and CDR2: MGHRA and YSYEKL.

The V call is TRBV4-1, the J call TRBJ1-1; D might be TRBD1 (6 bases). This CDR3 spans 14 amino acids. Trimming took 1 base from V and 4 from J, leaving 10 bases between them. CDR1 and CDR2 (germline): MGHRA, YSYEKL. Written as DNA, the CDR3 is TGCGCCAGCAGCCAAGCAGGGGCGCCCACTGAAGCTTTCTTT. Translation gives CASSQAGAPTEAFF.

CDR3 amino acids: CSVRGGRGLEQYF. The DNA of the CDR3 is TGCAGCGTTCGGGGGGGGCGCGGACTCGAGCAGTACTTC. V is TRBV29-1 and J is TRBJ2-7; 8 positions match TRBD2. With 5 bases clipped from V and 6 bases from J, the junction kept 9 bases outside the gene matches. The CDR3 sequence is 13 residues long. Per germline, CDR1 SQVTM and CDR2 ANQGSEA.

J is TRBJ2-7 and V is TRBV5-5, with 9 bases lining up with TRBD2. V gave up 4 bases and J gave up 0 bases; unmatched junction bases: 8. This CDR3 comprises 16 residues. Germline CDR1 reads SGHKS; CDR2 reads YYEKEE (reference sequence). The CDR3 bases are TGTGCCAGCAGCGAATTCTTTAGCGGGAGCTCCTACGAGCAGTACTTC. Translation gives CASSEFFSGSSYEQYF.

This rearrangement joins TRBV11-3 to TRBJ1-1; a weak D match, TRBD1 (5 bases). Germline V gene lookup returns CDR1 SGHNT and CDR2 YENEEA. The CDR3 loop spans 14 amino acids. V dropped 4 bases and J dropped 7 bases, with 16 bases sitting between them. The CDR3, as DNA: TGTGCCAGCAGCTCCCGGGACCCACGAGGTGAAGCTTTCTTT. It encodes CASSSRDPRGEAFF.

The chain's CDR3 is CASSYLYGYTF. CDR3 DNA: TGTGCCAGCAGTTACCTCTATGGCTACACCTTC. The chain carries TRBV28 and TRBJ1-2; the D is unclear. V was trimmed by 4 bases and J by 4 bases, leaving 4 bases between them. This CDR3 spans 11 amino acids. The germline V gene encodes CDR1 MDHEN and CDR2 SYDVKM.

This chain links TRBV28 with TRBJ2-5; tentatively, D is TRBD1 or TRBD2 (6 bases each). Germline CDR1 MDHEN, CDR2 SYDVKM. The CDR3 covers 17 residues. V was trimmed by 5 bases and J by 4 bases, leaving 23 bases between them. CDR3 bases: TGTGCCAGCAGTAATGCCGTGGGGCAGGGGAGGTCAGAGACCCAGTACTTC. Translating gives CASSNAVGQGRSETQYF.

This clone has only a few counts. The CDR3 protein is CAWSRSELNTEAFF. The CDR3 DNA reads as TGTGCCTGGAGTCGAAGCGAGCTGAACACTGAAGCTTTCTTT. V is TRBV30 and J is TRBJ1-1; D gene unclear. Germline-derived CDR1 and CDR2 are GTSNPN and SVGIG (reference sequence). The ends were cut back, 2 bases at V and 0 bases at J, with 10 bases in the middle. The CDR3 totals 14 residues.

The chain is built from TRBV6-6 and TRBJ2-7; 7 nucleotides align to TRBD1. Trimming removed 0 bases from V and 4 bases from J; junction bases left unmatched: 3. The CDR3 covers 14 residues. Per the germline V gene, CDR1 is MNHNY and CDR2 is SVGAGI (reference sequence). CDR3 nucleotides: TGTGCCAGCAGTTACTCCGGGACAGCGTACGAGCAGTACTTC. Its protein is CASSYSGTAYEQYF.

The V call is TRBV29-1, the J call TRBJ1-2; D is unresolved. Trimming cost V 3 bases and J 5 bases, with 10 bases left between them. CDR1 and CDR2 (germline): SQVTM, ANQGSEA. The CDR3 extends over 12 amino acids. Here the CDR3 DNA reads TGCAGCGTTGAGCCCCCAGGATATGGCTACACCTTC. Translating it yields CSVEPPGYGYTF.